The TCR beta chain described here comes from a study of CD8 T cells in ankylosing spondylitis. This clonotype was detected ten times or more. As yet, its antigen is unknown. Via MiXCR, TCRdb re-called the 5' RACE reads, giving one row per CDR3 protein. The sample carries around 440,000 distinct CDR3 sequences, about a sixth recorded once. Study findings and constraints: The study identified a TCR beta motif of several highly homologous variants that appeared characteristic of ankylosing spondylitis blood.

After removal of 1 base from V and 8 bases from J, the junction contained 5 bases not matched to a gene. The CDR3 is 13 residues long. Looked up from germline, CDR1 is SQVTM and CDR2 is ANQGSEA. The sequenced sample consisted of blood, either unsorted or a sorted T cell fraction (not recorded which). The chain is built from TRBV29-1 and TRBJ2-3, with 8 bases aligning to TRBD1. This TCR was recovered from a male donor with ankylosing spondylitis. The CDR3 DNA reads as TGCAGCGTTGAAGGGGACAGGCAGAGTACGCAGTATTTT. As protein: CSVEGDRQSTQYF.